Listed below are T cell receptor beta chains from one sample, sequenced in a study of glioma-infiltrating T cells after dendritic cell vaccination. This table comes from immunoSEQ multiplex PCR, and its TCRdb copy is limited to in-frame clones, with some not included. The data contain 80,000 to 100,000 clones, about 80% of them singletons. This specimen was blood, taken before dendritic cell vaccination. These receptors were obtained from a human donor with glioblastoma. CDR3s include the opening cysteine and the closing phenylalanine or tryptophan. D genes are given only for firm matches. Clone size appears in some rows only: once, few, many, or a class for an expanded clone.

d_call: NA
clone_size: NA
j_call: TRBJ2-2
v_call: TRBV7-7
cdr3_nt: TGTGCTAGCAGGCTCTCAGGAACCGGGGAGCTGTTTTTT
cdr3_aa: CASRLSGTGELFF

d_call: TRBD2
clone_size: once
j_call: TRBJ2-1
v_call: TRBV7-7
cdr3_nt: TGTGCTAGCAGCCCGGGAGGGGGACATGGTGAGCAGTTCTTC
cdr3_aa: CASSPGGGHGEQFF

d_call: TRBD1
clone_size: few
j_call: TRBJ1-1
v_call: TRBV4-1
cdr3_nt: TGCGCCAGCAGCCAGGCCTACAGGGGAATGTACACTGAAGCTTTCTTT
cdr3_aa: CASSQAYRGMYTEAFF

d_call: NA
clone_size: NA
j_call: TRBJ2-7
v_call: TRBV10-3
cdr3_nt: TGTGCCTCGGCAGGGGACCCCTCCTACGAGCAGTACTTC
cdr3_aa: CASAGDPSYEQYF

d_call: TRBD1
clone_size: NA
j_call: TRBJ1-1
v_call: TRBV25-1
cdr3_nt: TGTGCCAGCAGTGAAGTATTCTGGACAGGCGGCTCGAACACTGAAGCTTTCTTT
cdr3_aa: CASSEVFWTGGSNTEAFF

d_call: NA
clone_size: NA
j_call: TRBJ2-7
v_call: TRBV4-2
cdr3_nt: TGTGCCAGCAGCCAAGAATCTAGCCCTGTACGCGAGCAGTACTTC
cdr3_aa: CASSQESSPVREQYF

d_call: NA
clone_size: NA
j_call: TRBJ1-5
v_call: TRBV19
cdr3_nt: TGTGCCAGTAGTAGGACAGCTTATAGCAATCAGCCCCAGCATTTT
cdr3_aa: CASSRTAYSNQPQHF

d_call: NA
clone_size: NA
j_call: TRBJ2-1
v_call: TRBV6-1
cdr3_nt: TGTGCCAGCAGTGAATTATTCGTGGGGCTCTACAATGAGCAGTTCTTC
cdr3_aa: CASSELFVGLYNEQFF

d_call: NA
clone_size: NA
j_call: TRBJ2-5
v_call: TRBV5-1
cdr3_nt: TGCGCCAGCAGCTTGGGCGTGCAAGAGACCCAGTACTTC
cdr3_aa: CASSLGVQETQYF

d_call: NA
clone_size: NA
j_call: TRBJ1-3
v_call: TRBV12-5
cdr3_nt: TGTGCTAGTGGTTTGGTACCAGTAAACACCATATATTTT
cdr3_aa: CASGLVPVNTIYF

d_call: NA
clone_size: NA
j_call: TRBJ2-3
v_call: TRBV5-1
cdr3_nt: TGCGCCAGCAGCGACGGAAGGGAGACAGATACGCAGTATTTT
cdr3_aa: CASSDGRETDTQYF

d_call: NA
clone_size: few
j_call: TRBJ1-2
v_call: TRBV7-9
cdr3_nt: TGTGCCAGCGAGCCCGTGGGGCCAGGGCGAGGCGGCTACACCTTC
cdr3_aa: CASEPVGPGRGGYTF

d_call: NA
clone_size: many
j_call: TRBJ1-2
v_call: TRBV10-3
cdr3_nt: TGTGCCATCAGTGCTCGACGGGGAGACTATGGCTACACCTTC
cdr3_aa: CAISARRGDYGYTF

d_call: TRBD2
clone_size: once
j_call: TRBJ2-7
v_call: TRBV12-5
cdr3_nt: TGTGCTAGTGGTTTGGTACTGGCGGGAGTTGTGCACGAGCAGTACTTC
cdr3_aa: CASGLVLAGVVHEQYF

d_call: TRBD1
clone_size: NA
j_call: TRBJ1-1
v_call: TRBV19
cdr3_nt: TGTGCCAGTAGGGACAGGGGGTGGGTCACTGAAGCTTTCTTT
cdr3_aa: CASRDRGWVTEAFF

d_call: NA
clone_size: NA
j_call: TRBJ1-5
v_call: TRBV6-5
cdr3_nt: TGTGCCAGCAGTTACTCCTCCAATCAGCCCCAGCATTTT
cdr3_aa: CASSYSSNQPQHF

d_call: NA
clone_size: NA
j_call: TRBJ1-6
v_call: TRBV7-9
cdr3_nt: TGTGCCAGCAGTCGCACGGGGGGCGGCCACAATTCACCCCTCCACTTT
cdr3_aa: CASSRTGGGHNSPLHF

d_call: TRBD2
clone_size: NA
j_call: TRBJ2-3
v_call: TRBV28
cdr3_nt: TGTGCCAGCAGTTTATTTTTAGCGGGCCGAGCAACAGATACGCAGTATTTT
cdr3_aa: CASSLFLAGRATDTQYF

d_call: TRBD1
clone_size: NA
j_call: TRBJ2-1
v_call: TRBV9
cdr3_nt: TGTGCCAGCAGCCCGACAGGGTACAATGAGCAGTTCTTC
cdr3_aa: CASSPTGYNEQFF

d_call: TRBD1
clone_size: NA
j_call: TRBJ1-3
v_call: TRBV18
cdr3_nt: TGTGCCAGCTCACCAATGATATGGGGACAGGGCTCTGGAAACACCATATATTTT
cdr3_aa: CASSPMIWGQGSGNTIYF

d_call: TRBD1
clone_size: NA
j_call: TRBJ2-7
v_call: TRBV7-8
cdr3_nt: TGTGCCAGCAGCTCTTCCCTGGACAGGGAGCCACCCTACGAGCAGTACTTC
cdr3_aa: CASSSSLDREPPYEQYF

d_call: NA
clone_size: NA
j_call: TRBJ1-1
v_call: TRBV5-1
cdr3_nt: TGCGCCAGCAGCTTGAGGGGCATGAACACTGAAGCTTTCTTT
cdr3_aa: CASSLRGMNTEAFF

d_call: NA
clone_size: NA
j_call: TRBJ2-7
v_call: TRBV9
cdr3_nt: TGTGCCAGCAGCTATAAACCCTACGAGCAGTACTTC
cdr3_aa: CASSYKPYEQYF

d_call: NA
clone_size: NA
j_call: TRBJ1-5
v_call: TRBV6-4
cdr3_nt: TGTGCCAGCAGTGAGTGCGTGTCGGGTTATAATTTGGAAGGCAATCAGCCCCAGCATTTT
cdr3_aa: CASSECVSGYNLEGNQPQHF

d_call: TRBD1
clone_size: once
j_call: TRBJ1-5
v_call: TRBV2
cdr3_nt: TGTGCCAGCAACCCTCAGGGGGAAGGCAATCAGCCCCAGCATTTT
cdr3_aa: CASNPQGEGNQPQHF

d_call: TRBD2
clone_size: NA
j_call: TRBJ2-5
v_call: TRBV27
cdr3_nt: TGTGCCAGCAGTTTACTAGCGGGGAAAGAGACCCAGTACTTC
cdr3_aa: CASSLLAGKETQYF

d_call: NA
clone_size: NA
j_call: TRBJ2-4
v_call: TRBV19
cdr3_nt: TGTGCCAGTAGTGTCGGACAGGCCAAAAACATTCAGTACTTC
cdr3_aa: CASSVGQAKNIQYF

d_call: NA
clone_size: NA
j_call: TRBJ2-1
v_call: TRBV2
cdr3_nt: TGTGCCAGCAGATTCACTCCCTACAATGAGCAGTTCTTC
cdr3_aa: CASRFTPYNEQFF

d_call: TRBD1
clone_size: NA
j_call: TRBJ1-2
v_call: TRBV19
cdr3_nt: TGTGCCAGTAGTCCTGGGACAGGGTGGGTCCATGGCTACACCTTC
cdr3_aa: CASSPGTGWVHGYTF

d_call: NA
clone_size: NA
j_call: TRBJ2-7
v_call: TRBV11-2
cdr3_nt: TGTGCCAGCAGCTTAGACCAGACTGAAATCTACGAGCAGTACTTC
cdr3_aa: CASSLDQTEIYEQYF

d_call: NA
clone_size: NA
j_call: TRBJ2-6
v_call: TRBV7-9
cdr3_nt: TGTGCCAGCAGCTTAAAGGGGGGGGACTCTGGGGCCAACGTCCTGACTTTC
cdr3_aa: CASSLKGGDSGANVLTF

d_call: TRBD2
clone_size: NA
j_call: TRBJ2-3
v_call: TRBV19
cdr3_nt: TGTGCCAGTGGAGCGGGGGGGCTTTTAGATACGCAGTATTTT
cdr3_aa: CASGAGGLLDTQYF

d_call: TRBD2
clone_size: NA
j_call: TRBJ2-3
v_call: TRBV30
cdr3_nt: TGTGCCTGGAGTTTTAGCGGGGGGGCGGCAGATACGCAGTATTTT
cdr3_aa: CAWSFSGGAADTQYF

d_call: NA
clone_size: NA
j_call: TRBJ2-3
v_call: TRBV5-5
cdr3_nt: TGTGCCAGCAGCCTGACTGCAGATACGCAGTATTTT
cdr3_aa: CASSLTADTQYF

d_call: NA
clone_size: NA
j_call: TRBJ1-2
v_call: TRBV28
cdr3_nt: TGTGCCAGCAGTTGGGAGGCCCAGATTGGCTACACCTTC
cdr3_aa: CASSWEAQIGYTF

d_call: NA
clone_size: NA
j_call: TRBJ2-1
v_call: TRBV28
cdr3_nt: TGTGCCAGCAGCTCCAGGGAGCAGTTCTTC
cdr3_aa: CASSSREQFF

d_call: TRBD2
clone_size: few
j_call: TRBJ2-7
v_call: TRBV7-9
cdr3_nt: TGTGCCAGCAGCTTATTTGCGGGAGCCAACTACGAGCAGTACTTC
cdr3_aa: CASSLFAGANYEQYF

d_call: NA
clone_size: NA
j_call: TRBJ2-7
v_call: TRBV7-8
cdr3_nt: TGTGCCAGCAGCAGTGGTTCAGGGGGGTACTCCTACGAGCAGTACTTC
cdr3_aa: CASSSGSGGYSYEQYF

d_call: TRBD1
clone_size: NA
j_call: TRBJ2-2
v_call: TRBV7-9
cdr3_nt: TGTGCCAGCAGCTTAGTCCTTGACTGGGACAGGTGGTCCGGGGAGCTGTTTTTT
cdr3_aa: CASSLVLDWDRWSGELFF

d_call: TRBD1
clone_size: NA
j_call: TRBJ1-6
v_call: TRBV6-1
cdr3_nt: TGTGCCAGCAGGCTCCGGGACAGGGTTTCACCCCTCCACTTT
cdr3_aa: CASRLRDRVSPLHF

d_call: TRBD1
clone_size: NA
j_call: TRBJ2-2
v_call: TRBV19
cdr3_nt: TGTGCCAGTAGTTTCAATCGACAGGGATGGAGCACCGGGGAGCTGTTTTTT
cdr3_aa: CASSFNRQGWSTGELFF

d_call: TRBD1
clone_size: NA
j_call: TRBJ1-6
v_call: TRBV9
cdr3_nt: TGTGCCAGCAGCCCTTGGACAGGGGTTGATTCACCCCTCCACTTT
cdr3_aa: CASSPWTGVDSPLHF

d_call: NA
clone_size: NA
j_call: TRBJ1-2
v_call: TRBV28
cdr3_nt: TGTGCCAGCAGTCTAACAGGAGCTAACTATGGCTACACCTTC
cdr3_aa: CASSLTGANYGYTF

d_call: NA
clone_size: NA
j_call: TRBJ1-2
v_call: TRBV19
cdr3_nt: TGTGCCAGTAGTATAGATCGAGGGGGAGTCCGGCCGGTTGGCTACACCTTC
cdr3_aa: CASSIDRGGVRPVGYTF

d_call: TRBD2
clone_size: few
j_call: TRBJ2-2
v_call: TRBV9
cdr3_nt: TGTGCCAGCAGCGTAGCTATCCTAGCGGGAGGGCCCTGGACGGGGGAGCTGTTTTTT
cdr3_aa: CASSVAILAGGPWTGELFF

d_call: NA
clone_size: NA
j_call: TRBJ2-2
v_call: TRBV5-4
cdr3_nt: TGTGCCAGCAGCTTGGGGCGCCTAGCAAACACCGGGGAGCTGTTTTTT
cdr3_aa: CASSLGRLANTGELFF

d_call: TRBD2
clone_size: few
j_call: TRBJ2-2
v_call: TRBV5-1
cdr3_nt: TGCGCCAGCAGCCTACTAGCGTGGAACACCGGGGAGCTGTTTTTT
cdr3_aa: CASSLLAWNTGELFF

d_call: TRBD2
clone_size: NA
j_call: TRBJ2-1
v_call: TRBV29-1
cdr3_nt: TGCAGCGTTGAAGGCGGGGGAAGGTTCTTC
cdr3_aa: CSVEGGGRFF

d_call: NA
clone_size: NA
j_call: TRBJ1-4
v_call: TRBV9
cdr3_nt: TGTGCCAGCAGCCCGACAGGCGAGGGCGAAAAACTGTTTTTT
cdr3_aa: CASSPTGEGEKLFF

d_call: NA
clone_size: NA
j_call: TRBJ1-2
v_call: TRBV6-5
cdr3_nt: TGTGCCAGCAGTTACGAGGGACTGTATGGCTACACCTTC
cdr3_aa: CASSYEGLYGYTF

d_call: NA
clone_size: NA
j_call: TRBJ2-7
v_call: TRBV9
cdr3_nt: TGTGCCAGCAGCGCGAGGGGACACCTTACCTACGAGCAGTACTTC
cdr3_aa: CASSARGHLTYEQYF

d_call: TRBD1
clone_size: NA
j_call: TRBJ1-2
v_call: TRBV11-3
cdr3_nt: TGTGCCAGCAGCTTAGACCTGGACAGGGGGCTCTATTCCAACTATGGCTACACCTTC
cdr3_aa: CASSLDLDRGLYSNYGYTF

d_call: TRBD1
clone_size: NA
j_call: TRBJ2-7
v_call: TRBV5-8
cdr3_nt: TGTGCCAGCAGTCCGGACAGGGGTATGGACGAGCAGTACTTC
cdr3_aa: CASSPDRGMDEQYF

d_call: NA
clone_size: NA
j_call: TRBJ2-3
v_call: TRBV4-1
cdr3_nt: TGCGCCAGCAGCCAAGATCCGGGTTTCCCCACAGATACGCAGTATTTT
cdr3_aa: CASSQDPGFPTDTQYF